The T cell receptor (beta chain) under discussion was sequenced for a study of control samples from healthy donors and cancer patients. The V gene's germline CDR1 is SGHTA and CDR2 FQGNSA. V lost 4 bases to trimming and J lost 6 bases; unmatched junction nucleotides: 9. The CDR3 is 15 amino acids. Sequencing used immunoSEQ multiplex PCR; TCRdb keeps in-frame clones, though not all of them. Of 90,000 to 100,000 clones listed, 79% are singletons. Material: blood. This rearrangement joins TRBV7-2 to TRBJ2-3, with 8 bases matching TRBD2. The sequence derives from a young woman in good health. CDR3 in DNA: TGTGCCAGCAGCTCCGGGGGGGCCGGGAGGGATACGCAGTATTTT. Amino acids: CASSSGGAGRDTQYF.